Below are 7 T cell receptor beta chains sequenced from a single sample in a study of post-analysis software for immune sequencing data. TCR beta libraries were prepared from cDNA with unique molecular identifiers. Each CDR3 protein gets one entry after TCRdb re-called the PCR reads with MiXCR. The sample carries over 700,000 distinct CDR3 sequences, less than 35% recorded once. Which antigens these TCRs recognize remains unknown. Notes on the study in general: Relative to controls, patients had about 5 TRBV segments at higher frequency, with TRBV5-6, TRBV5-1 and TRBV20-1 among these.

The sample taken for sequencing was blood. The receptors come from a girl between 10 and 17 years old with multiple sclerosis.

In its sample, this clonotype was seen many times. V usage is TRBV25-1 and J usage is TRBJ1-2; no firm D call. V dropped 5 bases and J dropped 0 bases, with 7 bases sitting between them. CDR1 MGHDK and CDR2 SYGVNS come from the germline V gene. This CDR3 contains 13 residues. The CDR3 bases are TGTGCCAGCAGTCCGGGGACTAACTATGGCTACACCTTC. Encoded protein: CASSPGTNYGYTF.

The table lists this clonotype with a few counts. This CDR3 reads CSASGPGAPSNQPQHF. The CDR3 DNA is TGCAGTGCTAGTGGCCCCGGGGCCCCTAGCAATCAGCCCCAGCATTTT. The chain carries TRBV20-1 and TRBJ1-5; possible D gene TRBD1, 5 bases. The V and J ends lost 3 bases and 0 bases respectively, with 15 bases between them. Germline V gives CDR1 DFQATT, CDR2 SNEGSKA (reference sequence). This CDR3 spans 16 amino acids.

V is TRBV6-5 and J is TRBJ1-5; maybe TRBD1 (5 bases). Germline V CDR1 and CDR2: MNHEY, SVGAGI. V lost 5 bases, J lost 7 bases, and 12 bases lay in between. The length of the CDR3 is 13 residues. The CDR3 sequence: CASSRWGGQPQHF. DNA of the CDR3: TGTGCCAGCAGTAGGTGGGGGGGGCAGCCCCAGCATTTT.

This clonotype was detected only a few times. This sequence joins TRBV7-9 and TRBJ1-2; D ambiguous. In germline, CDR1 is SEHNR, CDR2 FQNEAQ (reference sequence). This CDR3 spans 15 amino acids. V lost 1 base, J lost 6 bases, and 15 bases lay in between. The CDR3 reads CASSLVDTFPNGYTF. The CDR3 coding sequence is TGTGCCAGCAGCTTAGTTGACACTTTTCCTAATGGCTACACCTTC. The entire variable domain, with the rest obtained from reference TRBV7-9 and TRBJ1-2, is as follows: DTGVSQNPRHKITKRGQNVTFRCDPISEHNRLYWYRQTLGQGPEFLTYFQNEAQLEKSRLLSDRFSAERPKGSFSTLEIQRTEQGDSAMYLCASSLVDTFPNGYTFGSGTRLTVV.

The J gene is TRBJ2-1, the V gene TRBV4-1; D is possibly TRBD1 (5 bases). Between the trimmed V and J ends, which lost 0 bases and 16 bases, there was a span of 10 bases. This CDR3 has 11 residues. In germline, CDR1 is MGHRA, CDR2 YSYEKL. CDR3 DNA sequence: TGCGCCAGCAGCCAAGACAGGGCCCTATTCTTC. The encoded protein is CASSQDRALFF.

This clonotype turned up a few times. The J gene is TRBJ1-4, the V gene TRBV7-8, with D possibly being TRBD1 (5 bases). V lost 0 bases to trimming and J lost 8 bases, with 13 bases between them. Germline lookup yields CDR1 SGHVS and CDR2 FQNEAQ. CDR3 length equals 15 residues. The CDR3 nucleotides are TGTGCCAGCAGCTTAGCTGCGAGGGGAGGGGAAAAACTGTTTTTT. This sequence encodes CASSLAARGGEKLFF.

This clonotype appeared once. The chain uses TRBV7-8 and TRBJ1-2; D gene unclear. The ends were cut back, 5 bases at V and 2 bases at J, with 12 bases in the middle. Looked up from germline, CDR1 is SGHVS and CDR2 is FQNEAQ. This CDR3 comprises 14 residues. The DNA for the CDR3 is TGTGCCAGCAGCACCCGTGAAGTGAACTATGGCTACACCTTC. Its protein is CASSTREVNYGYTF.